This T cell receptor (beta chain) stems from a study of CD8+CD57+ T cells in acquired aplastic anemia. Notes on the study in general: Significance was not reached for CD8+ Simpson's diversity between patients and controls.

Researchers used genomic DNA as the template to profile TCR beta VDJ and CDR3. TCRdb recomputed calls from the reads with MiXCR, one row per CDR3 protein. The sample yields a few hundred thousand distinct CDR3 sequences, approximately 56% seen once. The CDR3 covers 14 residues. The germline gives CDR1 MGHDK, CDR2 SYGVNS. Trimming removed 6 bases from V and 2 bases from J, with 13 bases in between. This clonotype has a handful of counts. Its specificity is not known. This chain connects TRBV25-1 to TRBJ1-1; D is possibly TRBD1 (5 bases). The receptor's source is a human donor with severe aplastic anemia or a healthy control (not recorded which). Sequencing was performed on sorted CD4+, CD8+, or CD8+CD57+ T cells (not recorded which) from PBMCs. The CDR3 coding sequence is TGTGCCAGCAGCCCGACAGCTTTTAACACTGAAGCTTTCTTT. Translating it yields CASSPTAFNTEAFF.